One and the same sample provided the 5 T cell receptor beta chains below, sequenced in a study of PD-1 and CTLA-4 blockade in melanoma. Only in-frame clones appear in the TCRdb table, and some are missing; sequencing was by immunoSEQ multiplex PCR. The data hold 25,000 to 35,000 clones, with 85% to 90% observed a single time. Sequenced here: CD8+ T cells from peripheral blood, sampled before anti-PD-1 treatment. The receptors originated from a human donor with melanoma.

The V call is TRBV7-9, the J call TRBJ1-6; D gene uncertain. V dropped 6 bases and J dropped 3 bases, with 12 bases sitting between them. CDR3 length equals 15 residues. The germline V gene has CDR1 SEHNR and CDR2 FQNEAQ (reference sequence). The CDR3 sequence: CASSPTDSYNSPLHF. In nucleotides, the CDR3 is TGTGCCAGCAGTCCCACAGATAGCTATAATTCACCCCTCCACTTT.

The chain is built from TRBV27 and TRBJ1-6; tentative D call: TRBD1 (6 bases). CDR1 and CDR2 (germline): MNHEY, SMNVEV (reference sequence). The CDR3 spans 13 residues. The germline V and J ends were trimmed by 2 bases and 10 bases, with 9 bases remaining between them. The CDR3 reads CASSLGGGSPLHF. Here the CDR3 DNA reads TGTGCCAGCAGTTTAGGAGGGGGATCACCCCTCCACTTT.

The rearrangement links TRBV7-9 to TRBJ2-7; 7 nucleotides match TRBD1. Germline loops: CDR1 SEHNR, CDR2 FQNEAQ (reference sequence). This CDR3 comprises 15 residues. The V segment lost 6 bases and the J segment 0 bases; nucleotides outside the gene matches: 8. Written as DNA, the CDR3 is TGTGCCAGCAGTACCGGGACAGCATCCTCCTACGAGCAGTACTTC. Its protein product is CASSTGTASSYEQYF.

This rearrangement joins TRBV19 to TRBJ2-1; 8 positions agree with TRBD1. CDR1 is LNHDA, CDR2 SQIVND, per germline (reference sequence). V shed 6 bases and J 8 bases; nucleotides not matched to a gene: 9. This CDR3 has 14 residues. CDR3 in DNA: TGTGCCAGTAGCTTCCTCGGACAGGGCCATGAGCAGTTCTTC. It yields the protein CASSFLGQGHEQFF.

The chain is built from TRBV11-3 and TRBJ1-2; 8 bases are shared with TRBD1. Per the germline V gene, CDR1 is SGHNT and CDR2 is YENEEA. There are 17 residues in the CDR3. V shed 0 bases and J 2 bases; nucleotides not matched to a gene: 8. The CDR3 nucleotides read TGTGCCAGCAGCTTAGATCCCCAGGGGGCGCCGAACTATGGCTACACCTTC. Translation gives CASSLDPQGAPNYGYTF.